This section outlines one T cell receptor (beta chain) sequence together with its context. It lacks a known antigen. No base quality information exists; no much larger clone differs at one position. V is reduced by 3 bases and J by 2 bases, leaving a spacing of 8 bases between them. Taken from cysteine to phenylalanine, the CDR3 has 13 residues. This entry keeps only the CDR3 DNA: 39 bases, framed from base 1. For CDR1 and CDR2, the germline V gene lists SGHDT and YYEEEE. This sample stems from a study of OX40 agonist ivuxolimab in advanced cancers. Broadly, across the study: The costimulatory receptor OX40 (CD134) was targeted by ivuxolimab, a fully human IgG2 agonistic monoclonal antibody. Intravenous ivuxolimab was administered to patients every 2 weeks at six dose levels: 0.01, 0.1, 0.3, 1.5, 3 and 10 mg/kg. Of the roughly 51 dose-escalation patients, hepatocellular carcinoma was present in around 19, melanoma in roughly 15, renal cell carcinoma in 9 and head and neck cancer in 9. In the dose-escalation cohort, more than 80% of patients were male, and the mean age was roughly 60 years with a range of roughly 20 to 85. Prior anti-PD-1, anti-PD-L1 or anti-CTLA-4 therapy was permitted, and approximately 40% of dose-escalation patients had received checkpoint inhibitors. Partial responses were achieved by three dose-escalation patients, of whom one had hepatocellular carcinoma and two had cutaneous melanoma. The purpose of peripheral TCRbeta sequencing was to test whether ivuxolimab changed TCR sequence diversity and led to clonal T-cell expansion. The paper reports the monotherapy dose-escalation portion (N of about 56 patients) of the phase I ivuxolimab trial. Paper-wide results and their limitations: Which antigens the clonally expanded peripheral T cells were specific for was not determined. Low levels of normalized T-cell clonal expansion were also shown by some nonresponding patients. Clonal expansion of both CD4+ and CD8+ blood T cells was observed from baseline to week 6 at doses 0.1 to 3.0 mg/kg. In partial responders in the 0.1-3.0 mg/kg groups, normalized peripheral clonal expansion was found to be among the lowest, especially among CD8+ T cells. After ivuxolimab, expanded clones were on average more numerous among CD8+ T cells than among CD4+ T cells.

The trial excluded patients who had a history of autoimmune disease or were on systemic immunosuppression. In every dose cohort, peripheral blood was drawn for TCR sequencing at baseline, cycle 4 day 1, and cycle 7 day 1. The samples were drawn from a first-in-human, open-label, multicenter phase I dose-escalation trial of ivuxolimab. Adults with locally advanced or metastatic melanoma, renal cell carcinoma, hepatocellular carcinoma or head and neck squamous cell carcinoma were enrolled in the trial. CD4+ and CD8+ T cells were sorted separately from peripheral blood before TCR sequencing. Genomic DNA was extracted from sorted cells for sequencing of the TCRbeta CDR3 region. The immunoSEQ Assay was used to sequence the TCRbeta CDR3 regions. Not all clones reach the TCRdb copy of this immuneACCESS table, which keeps in-frame sequences only. Checked studies attribute under half of the gap to unresolved V genes and leave the rest unexplained. In all, the sample holds 71,000 or so clones, and roughly 86% of those were seen once. Together, the top ten hold 0.7% to 0.9% of the sample.

Sample: CD4+ or CD8+ T cells sorted from blood, taken in a trial of the OX40 agonist ivuxolimab. This sequence was found in an adult with an advanced solid tumor such as melanoma, head and neck, liver or kidney cancer. The chain links TRBV5-6 with TRBJ2-5; the D gene is unclear. The nucleotide sequence is TGTGCCAGCAGCTCGACTCCGCAAGAGACCCAGTACTTC. This codes for CASSSTPQETQYF.